The entry below gives a single T cell receptor (beta chain) sequence along with its context. The CDR3 has 16 amino acids. V lost 7 bases, J lost 0 bases, and 18 bases lay in between. Germline values: CDR1 MDHEN, CDR2 SYDVKM. These data are taken from a study of control samples from healthy donors and cancer patients. The protocol was immunoSEQ multiplex PCR, while the TCRdb copy is restricted to in-frame clones and leaves out a portion. The sample includes about 180,000 clones, around nine tenths of them seen just once. The J gene is TRBJ1-1, the V gene TRBV28; a possible D gene is TRBD1 (5 bases). Specimen: blood. This TCR was sampled from a young man in good health. CDR3 loop: CASNPAGEGMNTEAFF. DNA for the CDR3: TGTGCCAGCAATCCTGCGGGGGAGGGGATGAACACTGAAGCTTTCTTT.